This TCR beta chain was documented in a study of shared clonotypes between healthy human individuals. Germline V gene lookup returns CDR1 SNHLY and CDR2 FYNNEI. Trimming removed 3 bases from V and 0 bases from J, with 14 bases in between. This CDR3 comprises 16 residues. The assay was immunoSEQ multiplex PCR, and TCRdb's table has in-frame clones only and misses some. The repertoire holds some 530,000 clones, more than 65% seen once, with about 12% in the top ten. This TCR was recovered from a woman between 35 and 50 years old in good health. Some clones in this sample may be carry-over from other donors' samples. Sequencing was carried out using PBMCs. The rearrangement joins TRBV2 to TRBJ2-5, with D hard to call. The DNA of the CDR3 is TGTGCCAGCAGTGAGGGGAAGGGCAGATACCAAGAGACCCAGTACTTC. It is translated as CASSEGKGRYQETQYF.